The source of this TCR beta chain is a study of identical twins. Study results and limitations: Not following the same donors, the study drew its conclusions from cross-sectional statistical analysis. Invariant populations such as MAIT and iNKT cells could partly muddle zero-insertion analyses.

Addition of a universal primer site occurred through template switching, and cDNA carried unique molecular identifiers. TCRdb passed the 5' RACE reads through MiXCR, listing each CDR3 protein once. The data hold some 460,000 distinct CDR3 sequences, with 12% to 15% observed a single time. The sample holds a few counts of this clonotype. What it recognizes is unknown. The same data also went into a second study, on yellow fever vaccine responses in identical twins.

The sequenced sample consisted of CD4+ T cells sorted from blood. The TCR originated in a woman aged 18-29 years in good health.

The CDR3 protein is CASSLAGSAGDTQYF. The DNA for the CDR3 is TGTGCCAGCAGTTTAGCCGGGAGCGCAGGAGATACGCAGTATTTT. The genes are TRBV12-3 or TRBV12-4 and TRBJ2-3, with D tentatively TRBD2 (6 bases). The CDR3 sequence is 15 residues long. V lost 0 bases and J 5 bases, leaving 12 bases between the germline ends.